Below are 5 T cell receptor beta chains sequenced from a single sample in a study of blood T cell repertoires in COVID-19. Repertoires were generated with immunoSEQ multiplex PCR, while TCRdb's copy carries only in-frame clones and drops some. The repertoire holds over 50,000 clones, around four fifths seen once, with about 2.7% in the top ten. The sequenced sample consisted of peripheral blood. These receptors were obtained from a man in his fifties with acute or convalescent COVID-19.

V is TRBV19 and J is TRBJ2-2; TRBD1 aligns across 8 bases. There are 14 residues in the CDR3. After removal of 4 bases from V and 4 bases from J, the junction contained 2 bases not matched to a gene. CDR1 and CDR2 (germline): LNHDA, SQIVND (reference sequence). As DNA, the CDR3 is TGTGCCAGTAGTACCGGACAGGGCACCGGGGAGCTGTTTTTT. Its protein is CASSTGQGTGELFF.

This clone was recorded a few times. The chain recombines TRBV27 with TRBJ2-7; 7 bases fit TRBD1. The length of the CDR3 is 15 residues. Per the germline V gene, CDR1 is MNHEY and CDR2 is SMNVEV (reference sequence). After removal of 5 bases from V and 0 bases from J, the junction contained 7 bases not matched to a gene. This CDR3 reads CASSGHRGRSYEQYF. The CDR3 DNA follows: TGTGCCAGCAGTGGTCACAGGGGCCGCTCCTACGAGCAGTACTTC.

This sequence joins TRBV28 and TRBJ2-7; possible D gene TRBD1, 6 bases. The CDR3 runs 15 residues. CDR1 is MDHEN and CDR2 is SYDVKM in the germline V gene. V dropped 8 bases and J dropped 6 bases, with 23 bases sitting between them. In nucleotides, the CDR3 is TGTGCCAGCTTTAGCCCCGGACAGTACAGCGGCGAGCAGTACTTC. This gives the protein CASFSPGQYSGEQYF.

In regard to this clone: The same CDR3 is also encoded by other DNA sequences in this sample. The rearrangement links TRBV5-1 to TRBJ2-2; possible D gene TRBD2, 5 bases. Germline assignment: CDR1 SGHRS and CDR2 YFSETQ. The CDR3 covers 19 residues. V lost 1 base, J lost 0 bases, and 19 bases lay in between. The DNA of the CDR3 is TGCGCCAGCAGCTTGCGACGGGGAAGGGTACGTTCGAACACCGGGGAGCTGTTTTTT. Amino acids: CASSLRRGRVRSNTGELFF.

The chain uses TRBV5-1 and TRBJ1-3; D might be TRBD1 (6 bases). The V end was cut by 2 bases, the J end by 4 bases, with 13 bases between. Germline V gene data show CDR1 as SGHRS and CDR2 as YFSETQ. This CDR3 is built from 15 residues. CDR3 DNA: TGCGCCAGCAGCTTTGGCCAGGGGATGGGAAACACCATATATTTT. This gives the protein CASSFGQGMGNTIYF.